Below are 5 T cell receptor beta chains sequenced from a single sample in a study of blood T cell repertoires in COVID-19. The repertoire was sequenced with immunoSEQ multiplex PCR; TCRdb's copy has only in-frame clones and lacks some. The table has about 360,000 clones, around four fifths seen once. The sample comprised peripheral blood. The source of these receptors is a man in his thirties or forties with active or convalescent COVID-19.

This sequence joins TRBV4-3 and TRBJ2-7; 9 nucleotides align to TRBD2. With V trimmed by 0 bases and J by 2 bases, 5 bases remained unmatched. Germline CDR1 reads LGHNA; CDR2 reads YSLEER. This CDR3 is built from 16 residues. The DNA of the CDR3 is TGCGCCAGCAGCCAAGATAGCGGGGGAATGGCCTACGAGCAGTACTTC. It translates to CASSQDSGGMAYEQYF.

The gene calls are TRBV12-3 or TRBV12-4 and TRBJ2-3; D is perhaps TRBD2 (6 bases). The V gene lost 7 bases and the J gene lost 7 bases, with 15 bases spanning the gap. The CDR3 consists of 13 residues. For the CDR3, the DNA is TGTGCCAGCACCCTTGGAGGGGCCTATACGCAGTATTTT. Its translation: CASTLGGAYTQYF.

The V and J genes are TRBV24-1 and TRBJ1-5, with 7 bases fitting TRBD1. The CDR3 consists of 17 residues. Losses at the gene ends were 5 bases for V and 4 bases for J; bases not matched to a gene: 13. Germline V CDR1 and CDR2: KGHDR, SFDVKD. The CDR3: CATSASGRGPGNQPQHF. The CDR3 DNA is TGTGCCACCAGTGCCTCGGGTAGGGGGCCGGGGAATCAGCCCCAGCATTTT.

The chain couples TRBV6-5 to TRBJ1-1, with a tentative D call TRBD1 (6 bases). The V end was cut by 6 bases, the J end by 6 bases, with 11 bases between. Per germline, CDR1 MNHEY and CDR2 SVGAGI. This CDR3 has 12 amino acids. This chain's CDR3 is CASRDSHSEAFF. Here the CDR3 DNA reads TGTGCCAGCAGGGACAGCCACTCTGAAGCTTTCTTT.

This clone occurred a few times. The chain has TRBV24-1 and TRBJ2-2; D possibly corresponds to TRBD1 (6 bases). Germline V gives CDR1 KGHDR, CDR2 SFDVKD. Trimming cost V 3 bases and J 6 bases, with 13 bases left between them. This CDR3 spans 15 amino acids. In nucleotides, the CDR3 is TGTGCCACCAGTGATCCTACTTCAGGGGCCGGGGAGCTGTTTTTT. Translating gives CATSDPTSGAGELFF.